This T cell receptor (beta chain) was recorded in a study of T cell clusters in autoimmune cytopenias. Germline CDR1 and CDR2: LNHDA and SQIVND (reference sequence). This CDR3 is built from 15 residues. According to its frequency, this clonotype is hyperexpanded. TRB was amplified from 250 ng of peripheral blood genomic DNA per sample. TRB was amplified by touch-down multiplex PCR, primer pools A and B combined. After re-calling the multiplex PCR reads, TCRdb lists one entry per CDR3 protein, DNA absent. This repertoire includes around 600 distinct CDR3 sequences. This same sample was also taken into another study, of T cell repertoires in aging, cancer and after chemotherapy. That paper adds: The whole study produced a dataset of millions of TCR reads. In healthy donors, age-related TCR diversity loss mainly reflected lost richness. No conclusions about immunological memory after chemotherapy can be drawn from the repertoire data.

The source of this sequence is a human donor with chronic lymphocytic leukemia. The sequenced sample consisted of peripheral blood. The rearrangement uses TRBV19 and TRBJ1-2. CDR3 sequence: CASSRYGPANYGYTF.